Included here is one T cell receptor beta chain sequence, with context. The target of this receptor is not known. Base qualities are not at hand, and no much larger clone is one base apart. In the germline V gene, CDR1 corresponds to SNHLY and CDR2 to FYNNEI. CDR3 length: 14 amino acids, cysteine to phenylalanine. Only CDR3 DNA remains: 42 bases, in frame from the first base. V and J are trimmed by 6 bases and 5 bases, and the gene matches miss 7 bases of the junction. The sample belongs to a study of T-cell reconstitution after alpha-beta-depleted transplantation in children (dated by TCRdb to between 2015 and 2016). Broadly, across the study: Using TCR repertoire profiling, the study followed T-cell immune reconstitution in a quantitative way in children after TCRalphabeta/CD19-depleted allogeneic hematopoietic cell transplantation. Study-wide findings and limitations: The frequencies of hyperexpanded clones fell over the following months, and after one year, T-cell counts and TCRbeta diversity were mostly attributed to newly produced T cells. The high TCRbeta diversity at day 60 in some patients was ascribed to recipient T cells and intrathymic progenitors that had survived conditioning. About two months after transplant, the apparently early recovery of alphabetaT-cell counts reportedly depended on just several hundred clones that had expanded rapidly and came from non-depleted graft cells.

The protocol used for the library was PCR. The sequencer was an Illumina HiSeq 2500. TCR libraries were prepared with molecular barcoding, using unique molecular identifiers to normalize TCRbeta repertoire quantification. Using fastp trimming at Q25 and MiXCR clonotype assembly, TCRdb reanalyzed the public sequencing data and kept in-frame beta chains. Each entry is one CDR3 protein sequence, shown with its most common DNA and genes. This sample has approximately 980,000 distinct CDR3 sequences in its table, and roughly 29% of those were observed once. The top ten hold roughly 27% of the sample. The intended sense of this specimen's treatment or condition label: allogeneic hematopoietic cell transplantation with graft depleted of TCRalphabeta T cells and CD19 B cells. The children who served as transplant recipients had been given grafts of TCRalphabeta/CD19-depleted allogeneic hematopoietic cells.

The material sequenced was PBMCs, mostly from graft donor cells, taken 360 days after TCRalphabeta/CD19-depleted stem cell transplant. The chain was built from TRBV2 and TRBJ2-5; TRBD2 aligns with 9 central bases. This receptor was identified in a boy under three years old who had a stem cell transplant for SCID, so the T cells may come from the graft donor. The DNA sequence is TGTGCCAGCAGGACTAGCGGAACCCGGGAGACCCAGTACTTC. Protein translation: CASRTSGTRETQYF.